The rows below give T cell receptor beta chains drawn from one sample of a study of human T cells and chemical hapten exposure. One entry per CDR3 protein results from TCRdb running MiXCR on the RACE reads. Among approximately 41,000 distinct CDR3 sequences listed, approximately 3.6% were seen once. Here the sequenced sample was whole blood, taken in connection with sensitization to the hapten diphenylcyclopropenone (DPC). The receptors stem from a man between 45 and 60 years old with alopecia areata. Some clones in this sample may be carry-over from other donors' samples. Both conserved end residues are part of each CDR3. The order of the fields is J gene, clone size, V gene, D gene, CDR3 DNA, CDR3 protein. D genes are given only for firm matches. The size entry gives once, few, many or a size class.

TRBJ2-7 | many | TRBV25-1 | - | TGTGCCAGCACAGGGTTTTACCCTTACGAGCAGTACTTC | CASTGFYPYEQYF
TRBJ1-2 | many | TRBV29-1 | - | TGCAGCGTTGAAGCTCGCGGCAGGGACCTTAACTATGGCTACACCTTC | CSVEARGRDLNYGYTF
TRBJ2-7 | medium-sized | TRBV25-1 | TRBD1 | TGTGCCAGCAGAGGACAGGGACCCTACGAGCAGTACTTC | CASRGQGPYEQYF
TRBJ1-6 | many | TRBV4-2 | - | TGTGCCAGCAGCCAAGACGGAGGCAGGGGCTATAATTCACCCCTCCACTTT | CASSQDGGRGYNSPLHF
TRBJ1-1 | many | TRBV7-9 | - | TGTGCCAGCAGCTTACAGGCCCACACTGAAGCTTTCTTT | CASSLQAHTEAFF
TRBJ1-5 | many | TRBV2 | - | TGTGCCAGCAGAGCCGAGGGAACGGGCAATCAGCCCCAGCATTTT | CASRAEGTGNQPQHF
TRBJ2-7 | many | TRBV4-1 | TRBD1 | TGCGCCAGCAGCCAGACCGGGACAGCCTACGAGCAGTACTTC | CASSQTGTAYEQYF
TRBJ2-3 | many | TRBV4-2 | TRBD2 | TGTGCCAGCAGCCAAGAGACTAGCGGGAGTGCAGATACGCAGTATTTT | CASSQETSGSADTQYF
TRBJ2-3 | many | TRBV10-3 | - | TGTGCCATCGGTTTTAGCACAGATACGCAGTATTTT | CAIGFSTDTQYF
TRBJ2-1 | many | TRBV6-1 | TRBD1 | TGTGCCAGCAGTGAATGGGGACAGGGGTTGGATGAGCAGTTCTTC | CASSEWGQGLDEQFF
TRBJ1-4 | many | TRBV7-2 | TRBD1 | TGTGCCAGCAGCCAAGGACAGGGCCGAAATGAAAAACTGTTTTTT | CASSQGQGRNEKLFF
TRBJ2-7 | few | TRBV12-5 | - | TGTGCTAGTGGTTTGTCCGACTACGAGCAGTACTTC | CASGLSDYEQYF
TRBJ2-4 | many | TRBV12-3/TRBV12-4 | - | TGTGCCAGCAGTTTATTGGCTGGGACGTTAGCCAAAAACATTCAGTACTTC | CASSLLAGTLAKNIQYF
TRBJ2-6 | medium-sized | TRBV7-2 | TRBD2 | TGTGCCAGCAGCCCAAGGCGGGAGGGGGCGCTTGGGGCCAACGTCCTGACTTTC | CASSPRREGALGANVLTF
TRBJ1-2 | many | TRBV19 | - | TGTGCCAGTAGTATAGTTGGGGGAGGCTATGGCTACACCTTC | CASSIVGGGYGYTF
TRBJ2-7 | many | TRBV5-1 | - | TGCGCCAGCAGCGTCCCGGGGGACGAGCAGTACTTC | CASSVPGDEQYF